The TCR beta chain under discussion was sequenced for a study of neurological immune-mediated disorders. Broader study findings: The greatest TCR clonal expansion occurred in HTLV-1-associated myelopathy and the least in multiple sclerosis, which fell below healthy controls. CDR3 amino acid sequences found in expanded clones were never shared across subjects, suggesting private repertoires in all groups.

It was from 2 million PBMCs stored at -80 C that the unsorted libraries were obtained. Synthesis of cDNA used 5'RACE (with 10-nucleotide random UMIs). One entry per CDR3 protein, called by TCRdb with MiXCR from the 5' RACE reads. The table includes 20,000 or so distinct CDR3 sequences, around 16% detected once. Germline V lookup: CDR1 MNHEY, CDR2 SVGEGT. The CDR3 is 14 amino acids. Trimming removed 1 base at V and 3 bases at J, with 7 bases between. As to this clonotype: Its antigen is unknown.

V gene TRBV6-2 or TRBV6-3 combines with J gene TRBJ1-5, with unresolved D. This sequence originates from a female donor with HTLV-1-associated myelopathy (HAM/TSP). The sample comprised PBMCs. The DNA for the CDR3 is TGTGCCAGCAGTTACTGGGCTTCCAATCAGCCCCAGCATTTT. The encoded protein is CASSYWASNQPQHF.